This T cell receptor (beta chain) stems from a study of cytomegalovirus exposure and HLA in healthy donors. Findings and caveats of the study: As a later analysis revealed, the rate of TCR association differed by HLA locus, with DRB1 most and HLA-C fewest.

J was trimmed by 6 bases and V by 6 bases; bases with no gene match: 8. This CDR3 is built from 15 residues. CDR1 and CDR2 from the germline V gene are SNHLY and FYNNEI. Concerning this clone: No antigen is known for it.

60 Vbeta and 13 Jbeta primers were used in PCR. Here immunoSEQ multiplex PCR was the method, and the copy in TCRdb shows in-frame clones only, minus some. The table for this sample gives under 130,000 clones. This chain uses TRBV2 with TRBJ2-1; 10 positions match TRBD1. This sequence originates from a man aged 35-49 years in good health and CMV-seronegative. Source material: PBMCs. The CDR3 loop is CASSGLRTGGNEQFF. In nucleotides, the CDR3 is TGTGCCAGCAGCGGATTAAGGACAGGGGGCAATGAGCAGTTCTTC.